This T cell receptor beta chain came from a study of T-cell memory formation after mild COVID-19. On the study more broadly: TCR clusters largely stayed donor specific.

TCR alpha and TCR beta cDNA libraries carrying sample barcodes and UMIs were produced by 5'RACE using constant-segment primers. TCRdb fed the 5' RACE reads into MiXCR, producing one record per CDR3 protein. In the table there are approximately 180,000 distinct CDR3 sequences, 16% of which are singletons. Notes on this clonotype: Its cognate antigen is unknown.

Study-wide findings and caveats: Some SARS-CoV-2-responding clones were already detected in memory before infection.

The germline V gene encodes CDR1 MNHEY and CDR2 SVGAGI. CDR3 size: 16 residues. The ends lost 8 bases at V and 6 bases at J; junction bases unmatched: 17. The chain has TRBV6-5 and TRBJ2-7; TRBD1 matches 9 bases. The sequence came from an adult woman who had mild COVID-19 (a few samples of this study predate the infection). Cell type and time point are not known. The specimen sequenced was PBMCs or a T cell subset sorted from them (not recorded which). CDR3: CASGLQTGTGTVEQYF. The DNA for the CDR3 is TGTGCCAGCGGTCTTCAAACCGGGACAGGGACCGTCGAGCAGTACTTC.